These T cell receptor beta chains were read from a single sample in a study of blood T cell repertoires in COVID-19. Some clones are missing from TCRdb's copy, which holds only in-frame ones; the method was immunoSEQ multiplex PCR. The table records 34,000 or so clones, around nine tenths of them present only once. Sequences were obtained from peripheral blood. These receptors were obtained from a man aged 55 to 70 with active COVID-19. CDR3s include the opening cysteine and the closing phenylalanine or tryptophan. Each record gives: V gene, clone size, D gene, J gene, CDR3 protein, CDR3 DNA. A D gene is named only where the DNA matches it firmly. Clone size, where shown, is once, few, many, or a class for clones that have expanded.

TRBV28	NA	NA	TRBJ2-5	CASRESETQYF	TGTGCCAGCAGGGAGTCGGAGACCCAGTACTTC
TRBV19	NA	NA	TRBJ1-1	CASKPLFGDQGFLVNTEAFF	TGTGCCAGTAAACCCCTTTTCGGTGATCAGGGATTTTTGGTGAACACTGAAGCTTTCTTT
TRBV5-4	NA	TRBD2	TRBJ2-7	CASSLAGGVAYEQYF	TGTGCCAGCAGCTTAGCGGGAGGGGTCGCCTACGAGCAGTACTTC
TRBV28	NA	NA	TRBJ2-7	CASSLAGPPYEQYF	TGTGCCAGCAGTTTGGCAGGGCCCCCCTACGAGCAGTACTTC
TRBV7-9	NA	NA	TRBJ1-1	CASSLAVASTEAFF	TGTGCCAGCAGCTTAGCTGTGGCAAGCACTGAAGCTTTCTTT
TRBV12-5	NA	TRBD2	TRBJ2-1	CASGPEGSGREQFF	TGTGCTAGTGGTCCCGAGGGTAGCGGGAGAGAGCAGTTCTTC
TRBV5-5	NA	TRBD1	TRBJ1-1	CASSPDRAVESFF	TGTGCCAGCAGCCCGGACAGGGCGGTTGAATCTTTCTTT
TRBV5-1	once	TRBD2	TRBJ2-2	CASSLEGLAGGGTGELFF	TGCGCCAGCAGCTTGGAAGGACTAGCGGGTGGAGGGACCGGGGAGCTGTTTTTT
TRBV19	NA	TRBD2	TRBJ2-7	CASSIARGEAYEQYF	TGTGCCAGTAGTATAGCCCGGGGGGAAGCCTACGAGCAGTACTTC
TRBV19	NA	NA	TRBJ2-2	CASRWDTKTGELFF	TGTGCCAGCCGGTGGGACACCAAAACCGGGGAGCTGTTTTTT
TRBV29-1	NA	TRBD2	TRBJ2-3	CSVEDQREDTQYF	TGCAGCGTTGAAGATCAGCGGGAGGATACGCAGTATTTT
TRBV6-5	NA	TRBD2	TRBJ2-7	CASSYRASGSYEQYF	TGTGCCAGCAGTTACAGGGCTAGCGGGAGTTACGAGCAGTACTTC
TRBV12-3/TRBV12-4	once	NA	TRBJ2-2	CASRGTATGELFF	TGTGCCAGCCGCGGGACGGCCACCGGGGAGCTGTTTTTT
TRBV19	NA	NA	TRBJ1-6	CASSTRVNSPLHF	TGTGCCAGTAGTACACGCGTGAATTCACCCCTCCACTTT
TRBV5-6	few	TRBD1	TRBJ1-1	CASSAAGTGVRTEAFF	TGTGCCAGCAGCGCCGCCGGGACAGGGGTGAGAACTGAAGCTTTCTTT
TRBV18	NA	TRBD2	TRBJ2-3	CASSGLAGTDTQYF	TGTGCCAGCTCCGGACTAGCGGGCACAGATACGCAGTATTTT
TRBV6-2/TRBV6-3	NA	TRBD1	TRBJ2-5	CASSYGVRRGPETQYF	TGTGCCAGCAGTTACGGGGTCCGCAGGGGGCCCGAGACCCAGTACTTC
TRBV24-1	NA	NA	TRBJ1-2	CATSDGTSNYGYTF	TGTGCCACCAGTGATGGGACTTCTAACTATGGCTACACCTTC
TRBV7-9	once	TRBD2	TRBJ2-1	CASSLRTSVYSYNEQFF	TGTGCCAGCAGCTTACGGACTAGCGTTTACTCCTACAATGAGCAGTTCTTC
TRBV2	NA	NA	TRBJ2-3	CASSESPSTDTQYF	TGTGCCAGCAGTGAGAGCCCCAGCACAGATACGCAGTATTTT
TRBV11-2	once	TRBD1	TRBJ2-4	CASSEGRTGDIFDKNIQYF	TGTGCCAGCAGCGAAGGTCGGACAGGGGATATCTTCGACAAAAACATTCAGTACTTC
TRBV7-2	NA	TRBD1	TRBJ2-1	CASSLDRVPLQFF	TGTGCCAGCAGCCTCGACAGGGTCCCCCTCCAGTTCTTC
TRBV30	NA	NA	TRBJ2-5	CAWSVGLAKETQYF	TGTGCCTGGAGTGTAGGGCTAGCCAAAGAGACCCAGTACTTC
TRBV7-6	NA	TRBD1	TRBJ2-3	CASSLGQGEAEGTQYF	TGTGCCAGCAGCTTAGGACAGGGAGAGGCAGAGGGTACGCAGTATTTT
TRBV6-5	NA	NA	TRBJ2-5	CASSYSGGEETQYF	TGTGCCAGCAGTTACTCCGGGGGTGAGGAGACCCAGTACTTC
TRBV7-2	NA	TRBD1	TRBJ1-1	CAPQGSRRGRENTEAFF	TGTGCCCCTCAAGGTAGTCGCAGGGGGCGAGAGAACACTGAAGCTTTCTTT
TRBV10-3	NA	TRBD2	TRBJ2-3	CAISGSAGVTDTQYF	TGTGCCATCAGTGGGTCAGCGGGAGTAACAGATACGCAGTATTTT
TRBV5-1	NA	NA	TRBJ1-4	CASSNPGHSGEKLFF	TGCGCCAGCAGCAACCCGGGACACTCGGGTGAAAAACTGTTTTTT
TRBV10-1	NA	NA	TRBJ2-1	CASSDGGGLSYNEQFF	TGCGCCAGCAGTGATGGTGGGGGCCTCTCCTACAATGAGCAGTTCTTC
TRBV11-3	NA	NA	TRBJ2-2	CASKTRGNTGELFF	TGTGCCAGCAAGACGCGGGGGAACACCGGGGAGCTGTTTTTT
TRBV7-8	NA	NA	TRBJ1-5	CASSLQINQPQHF	TGTGCCAGCAGCCTACAGATTAATCAGCCCCAGCATTTT
TRBV5-1	NA	TRBD2	TRBJ2-7	CASSLNLAGYEQYF	TGCGCCAGCAGCTTGAATCTAGCGGGCTACGAGCAGTACTTC